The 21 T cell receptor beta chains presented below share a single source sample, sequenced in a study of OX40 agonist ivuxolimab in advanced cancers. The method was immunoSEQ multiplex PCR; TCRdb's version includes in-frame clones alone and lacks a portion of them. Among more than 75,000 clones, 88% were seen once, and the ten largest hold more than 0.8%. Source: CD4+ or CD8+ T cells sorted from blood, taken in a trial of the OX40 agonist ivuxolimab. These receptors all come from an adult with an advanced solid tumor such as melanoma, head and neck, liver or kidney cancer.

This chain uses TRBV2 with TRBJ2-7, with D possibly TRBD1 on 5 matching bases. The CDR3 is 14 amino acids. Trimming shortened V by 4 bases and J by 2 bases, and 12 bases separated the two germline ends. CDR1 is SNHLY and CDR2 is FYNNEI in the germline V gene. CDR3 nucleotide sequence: TGTGCCAGCAGTGGAATGGCAGGGACCTACGAGCAGTACTTC. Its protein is CASSGMAGTYEQYF.

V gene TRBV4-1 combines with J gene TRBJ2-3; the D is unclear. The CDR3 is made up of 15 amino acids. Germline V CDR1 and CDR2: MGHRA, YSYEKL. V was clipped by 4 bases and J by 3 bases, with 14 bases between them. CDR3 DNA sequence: TGCGCCAGCAGCCCCCAGCGTGTAGGGACAGATACGCAGTATTTT. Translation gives CASSPQRVGTDTQYF.

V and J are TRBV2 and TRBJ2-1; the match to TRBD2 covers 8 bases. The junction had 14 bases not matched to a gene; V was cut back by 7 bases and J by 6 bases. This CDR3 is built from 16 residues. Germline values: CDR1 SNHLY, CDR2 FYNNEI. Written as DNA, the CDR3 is TGTGCCAGCATTCCCCGTCCGCCGGGAGGGTCCAATGAGCAGTTCTTC. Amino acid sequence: CASIPRPPGGSNEQFF.

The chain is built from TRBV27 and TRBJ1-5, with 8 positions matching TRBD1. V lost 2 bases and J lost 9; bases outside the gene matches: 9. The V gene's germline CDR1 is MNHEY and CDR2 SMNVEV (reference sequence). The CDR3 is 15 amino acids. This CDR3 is CASSLRVQGDLPQHF. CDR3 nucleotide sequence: TGTGCCAGCAGTTTAAGGGTACAGGGGGATTTGCCCCAGCATTTT.

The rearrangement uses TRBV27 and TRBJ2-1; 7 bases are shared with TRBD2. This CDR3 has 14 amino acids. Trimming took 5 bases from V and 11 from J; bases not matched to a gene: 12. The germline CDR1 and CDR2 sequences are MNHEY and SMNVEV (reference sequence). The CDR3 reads CASSPPQTSRKQFF. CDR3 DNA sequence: TGTGCCAGCAGTCCTCCTCAGACTAGCCGGAAGCAGTTCTTC.

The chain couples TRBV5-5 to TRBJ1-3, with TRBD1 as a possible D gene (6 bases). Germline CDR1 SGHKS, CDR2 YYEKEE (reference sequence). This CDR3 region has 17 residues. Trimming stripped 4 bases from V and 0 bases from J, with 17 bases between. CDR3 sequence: CASSPGAGGTSGNTIYF. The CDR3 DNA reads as TGTGCCAGCAGCCCGGGGGCCGGGGGGACCTCTGGAAACACCATATATTTT.

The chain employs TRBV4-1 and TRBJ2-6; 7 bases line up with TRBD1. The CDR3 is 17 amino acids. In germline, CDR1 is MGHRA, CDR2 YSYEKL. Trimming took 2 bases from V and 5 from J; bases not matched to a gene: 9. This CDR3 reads CASSQIQGLDRANVLTF. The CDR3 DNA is TGCGCCAGCAGCCAAATACAGGGGTTGGATAGGGCCAACGTCCTGACTTTC.

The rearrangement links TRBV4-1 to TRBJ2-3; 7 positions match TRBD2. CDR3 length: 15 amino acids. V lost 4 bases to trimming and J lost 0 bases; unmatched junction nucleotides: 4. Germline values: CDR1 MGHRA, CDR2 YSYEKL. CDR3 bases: TGCGCCAGCAGCCCTAGCGGCGCTAGCACAGATACGCAGTATTTT. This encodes CASSPSGASTDTQYF.

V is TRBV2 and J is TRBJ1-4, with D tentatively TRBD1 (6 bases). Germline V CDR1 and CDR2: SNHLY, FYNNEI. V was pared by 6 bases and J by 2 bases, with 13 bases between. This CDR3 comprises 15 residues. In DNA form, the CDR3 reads TGTGCCAGCAGCTTCCAGGGGAATACTAATGAAAAACTGTTTTTT. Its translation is CASSFQGNTNEKLFF.

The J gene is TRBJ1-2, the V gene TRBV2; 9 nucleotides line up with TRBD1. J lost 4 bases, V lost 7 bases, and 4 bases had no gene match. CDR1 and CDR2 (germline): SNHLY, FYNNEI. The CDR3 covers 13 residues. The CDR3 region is CASKPTGGYGYTF. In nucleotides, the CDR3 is TGTGCCAGCAAACCGACAGGGGGCTATGGCTACACCTTC.

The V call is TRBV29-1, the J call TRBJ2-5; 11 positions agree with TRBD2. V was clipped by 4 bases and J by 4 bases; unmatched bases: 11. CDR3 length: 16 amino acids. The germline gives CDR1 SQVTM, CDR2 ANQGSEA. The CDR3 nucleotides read TGCAGCGTTGGAGGGGTAGGGCTAGCGGGAGGAGAGACCCAGTACTTC. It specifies CSVGGVGLAGGETQYF.

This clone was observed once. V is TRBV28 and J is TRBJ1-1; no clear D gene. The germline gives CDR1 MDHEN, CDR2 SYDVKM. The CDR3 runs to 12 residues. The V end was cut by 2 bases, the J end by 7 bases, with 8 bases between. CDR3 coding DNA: TGTGCCAGCAGTTTACCATACGGTGAAGCTTTCTTT. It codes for CASSLPYGEAFF.

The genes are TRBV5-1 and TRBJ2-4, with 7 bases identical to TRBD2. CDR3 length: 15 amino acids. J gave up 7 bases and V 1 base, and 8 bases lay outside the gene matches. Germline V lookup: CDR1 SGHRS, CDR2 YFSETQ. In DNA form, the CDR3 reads TGCGCCAGCAGCTTGACCGCGGGGAGGGAGAACATTCAGTACTTC. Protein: CASSLTAGRENIQYF.

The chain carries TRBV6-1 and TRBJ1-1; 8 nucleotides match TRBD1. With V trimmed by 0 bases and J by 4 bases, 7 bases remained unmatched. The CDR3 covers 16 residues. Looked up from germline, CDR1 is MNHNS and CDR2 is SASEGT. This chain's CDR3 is CASSEARWQGATEAFF. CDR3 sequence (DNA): TGTGCCAGCAGTGAAGCTAGGTGGCAGGGGGCCACTGAAGCTTTCTTT.

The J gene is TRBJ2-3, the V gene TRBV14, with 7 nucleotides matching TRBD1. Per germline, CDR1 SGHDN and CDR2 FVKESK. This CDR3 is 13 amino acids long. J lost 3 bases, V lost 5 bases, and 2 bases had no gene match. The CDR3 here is CASSKGATDTQYF. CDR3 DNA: TGTGCCAGCAGCAAGGGGGCAACAGATACGCAGTATTTT.

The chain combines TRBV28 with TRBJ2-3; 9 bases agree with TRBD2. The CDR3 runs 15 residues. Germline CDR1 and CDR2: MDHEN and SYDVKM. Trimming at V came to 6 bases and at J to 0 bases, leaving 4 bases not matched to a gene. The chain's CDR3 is CASSLAGYSTDTQYF. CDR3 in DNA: TGTGCCAGCAGCCTAGCGGGATATAGCACAGATACGCAGTATTTT.

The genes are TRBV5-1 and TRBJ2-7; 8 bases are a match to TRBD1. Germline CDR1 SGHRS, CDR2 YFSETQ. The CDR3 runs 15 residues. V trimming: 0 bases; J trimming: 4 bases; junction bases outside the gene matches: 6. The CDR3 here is CASSLAVGQGYEQYF. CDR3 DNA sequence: TGCGCCAGCAGCTTGGCGGTAGGACAGGGTTACGAGCAGTACTTC.

The DNA for the CDR3 is TGCAGTGCGGGACAGGGAGGACCCCAGCATTTT. Residues: CSAGQGGPQHF. The chain has TRBV20-1 and TRBJ1-5; 9 bases line up with TRBD1. The ends lost 6 bases at V and 10 bases at J; junction bases unmatched: 4. Germline CDR1 is DFQATT and CDR2 is SNEGSKA (reference sequence). The CDR3 is 11 residues long.

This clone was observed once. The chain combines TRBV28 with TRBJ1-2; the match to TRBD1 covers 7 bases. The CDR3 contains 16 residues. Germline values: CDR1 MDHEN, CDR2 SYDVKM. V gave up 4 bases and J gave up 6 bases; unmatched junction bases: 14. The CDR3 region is CASSWFGTEAENGYTF. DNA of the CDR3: TGTGCCAGCAGTTGGTTCGGGACAGAGGCAGAAAATGGCTACACCTTC.

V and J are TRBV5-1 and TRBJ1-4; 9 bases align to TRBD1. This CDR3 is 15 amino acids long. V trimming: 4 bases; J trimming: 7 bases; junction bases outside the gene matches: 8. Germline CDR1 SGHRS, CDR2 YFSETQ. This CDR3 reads CASSIGQGSREKLFF. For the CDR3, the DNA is TGCGCCAGCAGCATTGGACAGGGGAGTCGTGAAAAACTGTTTTTT. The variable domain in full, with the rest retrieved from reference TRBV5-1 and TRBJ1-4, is KAGVTQTPRYLIKTRGQQVTLSCSPISGHRSVSWYQQTPGQGLQFLFEYFSETQRNKGNFPGRFSGRQFSNSRSEMNVSTLELGDSALYLCASSIGQGSREKLFFGSGTQLSVL.

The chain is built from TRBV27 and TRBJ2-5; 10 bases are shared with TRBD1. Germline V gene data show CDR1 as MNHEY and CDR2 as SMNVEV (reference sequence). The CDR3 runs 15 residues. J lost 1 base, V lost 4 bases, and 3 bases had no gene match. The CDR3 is CASSSGQGTQETQYF. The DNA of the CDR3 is TGTGCCAGCAGTTCGGGACAGGGGACCCAAGAGACCCAGTACTTC.